The source of this T cell receptor beta chain is a study of radiotherapy plus CTLA-4 blockade in lung cancer (dated by TCRdb to 2017 to 2018). Background on the whole study: Among the enrolled patients, about 19% had an objective response, and 31% reached disease control.

Library preparation was by the immunoSEQ multiplex PCR assay. As stored in TCRdb, this immuneACCESS dataset retains in-frame rearrangements with V and J assigned. A fraction of the clones does not appear; measured against another copy, unresolved V genes explain less than half of the discrepancy, and the remainder lacks a known reason. The sample contains around 44,000 clones, around 88% of them found a single time. The ten largest clones take up 15% to 20% of the sample. In this study, focal radiation therapy paired with CTLA-4 blockade (ipilimumab) was tested in patients who had chemo-refractory metastatic non-small-cell lung cancer. The sample holds one count of this clone. The specificity of this receptor is unknown. No much larger clone is present one base from it, and per-base qualities are unavailable. Looking up the germline V gene yields CDR1 SGHDT and CDR2 YYEEEE. The trim is 3 bases for V and 3 bases for J, with a gap of 9 bases between the germline ends. From the cysteine through the phenylalanine, the CDR3 covers 13 amino acids. This entry keeps only the CDR3 DNA: 39 bases, framed from base 1.

Study-level results and caveats: TCR clones derived from tumors expanded in peripheral blood after treatment with radiotherapy and ipilimumab. Early dynamic changes in blood T cell clones, together with increased serum interferon-beta after radiation, were reported as the strongest predictors of response.

The chain links TRBV5-6 with TRBJ2-5, and perhaps TRBD1 as D gene, on 6 matching bases. The source is a human donor with non-small cell lung cancer that progressed on radiotherapy plus ipilimumab. Some clones in this sample may be carry-over from other donors' samples. This specimen consisted of peripheral blood, obtained from a patient treated with radiotherapy plus ipilimumab. The sequenced DNA: TGTGCCAGCAGCTCTACAGGGAAAGAGACCCAGTACTTC. Translated, it gives CASSSTGKETQYF.